Presented here are 5 T cell receptor beta chains from one specimen sequenced in a study of T cells in Graves' hyperthyroidism and ophthalmopathy. Researchers took RNA transcripts and amplified the TCR beta CDR3 regions from them. Using the HTBI primer set, a first-round RT-PCR was run on the TCR CDR3. TCRdb re-called the multiplex PCR reads with MiXCR, one entry per CDR3 protein. The sample shows roughly 700,000 distinct CDR3 sequences, over 35% of them seen only once. The sample was blood. Every receptor here comes from a woman in her forties with Graves' hyperthyroidism.

There are a few counts of this clonotype. The chain combines TRBV19 with TRBJ2-1, with a possible D match to TRBD1 (6 bases). Germline CDR1 and CDR2: LNHDA and SQIVND (reference sequence). The V end was cut by 6 bases, the J end by 10 bases, with 16 bases between. The CDR3 has 13 amino acids. In DNA, the CDR3 is TGTGCCAGTAGGTCCCAGGGGCTGGTCGAGCAGTTCTTC. Translation gives CASRSQGLVEQFF.

The genes are TRBV7-8 and TRBJ1-2; 8 bases line up with TRBD1. CDR3 length: 17 residues. Germline V gene lookup returns CDR1 SGHVS and CDR2 FQNEAQ. V lost 1 base, J lost 1 base, and 8 bases stayed unmatched. DNA of the CDR3: TGTGCCAGCAGCTTAGGCGGGACAGGCTTCATTAACTATGGCTACACCTTC. This translates into CASSLGGTGFINYGYTF. The full variable domain, its missing parts supplied by reference TRBV7-8 and TRBJ1-2, is GAGVSQSPRYKVAKRGQDVALRCDPISGHVSLFWYQQALGQGPEFLTYFQNEAQLDKSGLPSDRFFAERPEGSVSTLKIQRTQQEDSAVYLCASSLGGTGFINYGYTFGSGTRLTVV.

This clonotype was seen repeatedly, ten times or more. This chain joins TRBV6-1 and TRBJ2-2; D could derive from TRBD1 or TRBD2 (5 bases each). The CDR3 length is 15 residues. Per the germline V gene, CDR1 is MNHNS and CDR2 is SASEGT. Trimming pared 6 bases from V and 0 bases from J, leaving 11 bases between. CDR3 coding DNA: TGTGCCAGCAGGGCCGGGACGGCGAACACCGGGGAGCTGTTTTTT. Its protein is CASRAGTANTGELFF.

The chain carries TRBV4-3 and TRBJ2-7; D ambiguous. V lost 1 base and J lost 0, with 7 bases in between. CDR1 is LGHNA, CDR2 YSLEER, per germline. CDR3 length equals 14 residues. The CDR3 region has the DNA TGCGCCAGCAGCCAAGTGCCAGACTCCTACGAGCAGTACTTC. It yields the protein CASSQVPDSYEQYF.

This clonotype occurred a few times. The genes are TRBV12-3 or TRBV12-4 and TRBJ1-5; D perhaps matches TRBD1 (5 bases). Trimming cost V 1 base and J 9 bases, with 10 bases left between them. The CDR3 runs 13 residues. The CDR3 sequence is CASSLEGFRPQHF. In nucleotides, the CDR3 is TGTGCCAGCAGTTTAGAGGGGTTTCGGCCCCAGCATTTT.